This entry features one T cell receptor beta chain sequence. Original handling: Amplified reference gene primers provided the basis for estimating nucleated cell counts. Using immunoSEQ multiplex PCR, the repertoire was profiled, and TCRdb retains in-frame clones only, with some absent. That table is the source of V, J and clone size, and D and trimming were worked out from the DNA. The sample has roughly 230,000 clones, roughly 84% seen once. Germline V gives CDR1 SGHVS, CDR2 FNYEAQ. The ends were cut back, 4 bases at V and 3 bases at J, with 9 bases in the middle. CDR3 length: 13 residues. This sample was taken from a study of blood T cell repertoires in COVID-19.

The J gene is TRBJ1-2, the V gene TRBV7-6, with a weak D call TRBD1 (5 bases). This receptor was taken from a man in his forties with acute or convalescent COVID-19. The sample taken for sequencing was peripheral blood. In DNA form, the CDR3 reads TGTGCCAGCAGCTCGCAGGGTGACTATGGCTACACCTTC. Translation: CASSSQGDYGYTF.